The 26 T cell receptor beta chains in this list originate from one sample, sequenced in a study of tumor-infiltrating lymphocytes in primary liver carcinoma. Starting material for RNA and DNA co-extraction consisted of about 17-34 mg of unsorted bulk tissue. The authors made TCR beta cDNA from approximately 500 ng total RNA with a constant-region primer. It was through three nested multiplex PCR rounds of slightly modified ARM-PCR that TCR beta libraries arose. Each of the first two PCR rounds ran approximately 9 cycles with TRBV1-TRBV30 forward and C-beta reverse primers. TCRdb re-called the multiplex PCR reads through MiXCR, storing one row per CDR3 protein. The sample comprises roughly 100,000 distinct CDR3 sequences, roughly four fifths of which are singletons, and more than 15% rests with the top ten. Sequencing input: liver tumor tissue from sampling region 3. Stated subset: tumor region T3, left-lateral pole. These TCRs come from a middle-aged man with primary liver carcinoma and hepatitis B virus infection.

With regard to this clonotype: Since no conserved phenylalanine or tryptophan closes the CDR3, a read error is the likely cause. V gene TRBV29-1 combines with J gene TRBJ2-3; 9 bases match TRBD2. V was pared by 6 bases and J by 7 bases, with 14 bases of the junction left unmatched. Germline lookup yields CDR1 SQVTM and CDR2 ANQGSEA. The CDR3 covers 15 residues. The CDR3, as DNA: TGCAGCGTACGGACTAGCGAGAATTGGAAAAATACGCAGTATTTG. Translating gives CSVRTSENWKNTQYL.

On this clonotype itself: One end of the junction varies from germline; a read error may be responsible. The chain links TRBV11-2 to TRBJ2-7, with 9 bases identical to TRBD2. The CDR3 extends over 15 amino acids. The V gene's germline CDR1 is SGHAT and CDR2 FQNNGV. The CDR3 reads CASSSLAGASLEQHF. In DNA, the CDR3 is TGTGCCAGCAGCTCGTTAGCGGGGGCGAGCCTCGAGCAGCACTTC.

With regard to this clonotype: Compared with germline, one end of the junction differs, possibly owing to a read error. The chain joins TRBV10-3 to TRBJ1-2; tentatively, D is TRBD1 (6 bases). This CDR3 comprises 14 residues. Germline-derived CDR1 and CDR2 are ENHRY and SYGVKD. CDR3: CAITQDRTLYDYTF. CDR3 coding DNA: TGTGCCATCACCCAGGACAGAACATTATATGACTACACCTTT.

With regard to this clonotype: This may stem from a read error, because a much larger clone lies one nucleotide away. The chain uses TRBV28 and TRBJ1-5; D may be TRBD1 (5 bases). Germline CDR1 MDHEN, CDR2 SYDVKM. The CDR3 is made up of 15 amino acids. DNA of the CDR3: TGTGTCAGCAGGGTGGGACTAAGTAGCCATCAGCCCCAGCATTTT. It specifies CVSRVGLSSHQPQHF.

Concerning this clonotype itself: The junction departs from the called germline gene at one end, perhaps through a read error. The V and J genes are TRBV6-2 or TRBV6-3 and TRBJ1-5; D is unclear. The CDR3 length is 15 residues. CDR1 is MNHEY and CDR2 is SVGEGT in the germline V gene. In DNA, the CDR3 is TGTGCCGGCAGTTACTCGAGGGTTCCCAATCAGCCCCAGCATTTT. This translates into CAGSYSRVPNQPQHF.

Concerning this clonotype itself: The junction does not match germline at one end; this may be a read error. The CDR3 protein is CTISDRDGSTDMQYF. The CDR3 region has the DNA TGTACCATCAGTGACCGGGACGGGAGCACAGATATGCAGTATTTT. The rearrangement links TRBV10-3 to TRBJ2-3; D is possibly TRBD2 (6 bases). This CDR3 is 15 amino acids long. In germline, CDR1 is ENHRY, CDR2 SYGVKD.

Details on this clonotype: Relative to the germline gene, one junction end is altered; a read error may explain this. The chain employs TRBV11-1 and TRBJ2-7, with TRBD2 as a possible D gene (5 bases). The length of the CDR3 is 17 residues. CDR1 is SGHAT, CDR2 FQDESV, per germline (reference sequence). CDR3 in DNA: TGTGCCAGCAGCTTAGGCCCGGCGGGTGAAGGCTCCTACGATCAGTACTTC. This gives the protein CASSLGPAGEGSYDQYF.

Of note for this clonotype: At one boundary the junction diverges from the germline segment, which might be a read error. The rearrangement uses TRBV30 and TRBJ2-4; unclear D gene. CDR1 and CDR2 (germline): GTSNPN, SVGIG (reference sequence). The CDR3 runs 14 residues. CDR3 in DNA: TGTGCCGTGGAGAGTTCGGTAGCCAATAACATTCGGTACTTC. This encodes CAVESSVANNIRYF.

A remark on this clonotype: A junction boundary mismatches the germline segment, possibly from a read error. The chain joins TRBV12-3 or TRBV12-4 to TRBJ2-3; 8 nucleotides line up with TRBD1. The CDR3 runs to 14 residues. The DNA for the CDR3 is TGTACCAGCAGTTTCACAGGGGGTGGGGATACGCAATATTTT. Protein: CTSSFTGGGDTQYF.

A remark on this clonotype: A read error may produce the germline difference seen at one junction end. The V call is TRBV6-6, the J call TRBJ2-7; TRBD2 might be the D (6 bases). This CDR3 is built from 15 residues. Germline V gene lookup returns CDR1 MNHNY and CDR2 SVGAGI (reference sequence). The CDR3 sequence is CTSSYPEWGGDEQYF. DNA for the CDR3: TGTACCAGCAGTTACCCCGAATGGGGAGGAGACGAGCAGTACTTC.

Remarks on this clonotype: At one boundary the junction diverges from the germline segment, which might be a read error. V usage is TRBV10-3 and J usage is TRBJ2-1; the D gene is possibly TRBD2 (6 bases). CDR3 length: 13 amino acids. Germline CDR1 reads ENHRY; CDR2 reads SYGVKD. The CDR3 spells CATRGTQGNKQFF. CDR3 in DNA: TGTGCCACCCGAGGGACTCAAGGCAATAAGCAGTTCTTC.

This clonotype has a handful of counts. Possible read error: a much larger clone is one base away. The V and J genes are TRBV30 and TRBJ2-7, with D maybe TRBD1 (5 bases). There are 15 residues in the CDR3. CDR1 is GTSNPN and CDR2 is SVGIG in the germline V gene (reference sequence). Trimming removed 4 bases from V and 1 base from J, with 17 bases in between. The CDR3 here is CAWIPKIGASYEQYF. The CDR3 nucleotides read TGTGCCTGGATTCCTAAGATAGGGGCGTCCTACGAGCAGTACTTC.

A word on this clonotype: No conserved phenylalanine or tryptophan ends this CDR3, so it is likely a read error. Because the CDR3's place on the DNA is in doubt, the DNA is left out and the CDR3 is given as listed by TCRdb. This chain connects TRBV5-1 to TRBJ2-1; the table's D call of TRBD2 was not tested on the DNA. The CDR3 is 13 residues long, ends included. Germline CDR1 SGHRS, CDR2 YFSETQ. The CDR3: CASSSTGLAELFY.

The CDR3 DNA follows: TGTGCCAGCAGTCCCGAAGGGGGAGTCACAGATACGCAGTATTTT. The encoded protein is CASSPEGGVTDTQYF. The V and J genes are TRBV11-1 and TRBJ2-3; TRBD1 might be the D (6 bases). The CDR3 loop spans 15 amino acids. V gave up 6 bases and J gave up 2 bases, with 15 bases separating them. Germline lookup yields CDR1 SGHAT and CDR2 FQDESV (reference sequence).

V is TRBV20-1 and J is TRBJ2-7; possibly TRBD2 for D (6 bases). V lost 0 bases and J 5 bases, leaving 20 bases between the germline ends. Per the germline V gene, CDR1 is DFQATT and CDR2 is SNEGSKA (reference sequence). This CDR3 is 16 amino acids long. The CDR3 is CSARDWGGGSPNEQYF. CDR3 sequence (DNA): TGCAGTGCTAGAGATTGGGGAGGAGGGTCCCCTAACGAGCAGTACTTC.

Regarding this clonotype: This CDR3 is missing its conserved last phenylalanine or tryptophan, likely due to a read error. The DNA is left out, because the CDR3 cannot be placed on it with certainty; the CDR3 is given as TCRdb lists it. The gene calls are TRBV11-1 and TRBJ2-2; the D call of TRBD2 is as the table states it, not checked on the DNA. The CDR3 comprises 13 residues, both ends counted. CDR1 and CDR2 (germline): SGHAT, FQDESV (reference sequence). CDR3 residues: CASSLLAGGELFI.

The sample holds one count of this clonotype. One end of the junction is discordant with germline, which a read error may explain. This chain links TRBV29-1 with TRBJ2-7; 7 bases fit TRBD2. CDR3 length: 13 residues. Germline lookup yields CDR1 SQVTM and CDR2 ANQGSEA. CDR3 coding DNA: TGCAGCGTTCAATCGAGGGGAGGGCACGAACAGAACTTC. This translates into CSVQSRGGHEQNF.

V gene TRBV11-3 combines with J gene TRBJ1-1; D remains ambiguous. The CDR3 has 13 residues. V lost 0 bases and J 6 bases, leaving 8 bases between the germline ends. Germline V lookup: CDR1 SGHNT, CDR2 YENEEA. The CDR3 sequence: CASSLDRDSEAFF. The CDR3 bases are TGTGCCAGCAGCTTAGATAGGGATTCTGAAGCTTTCTTT.

This clonotype was seen many times. This chain connects TRBV29-1 to TRBJ2-5; 8 bases map to TRBD2. The V segment lost 7 bases and the J segment 3 bases; nucleotides outside the gene matches: 4. The V gene's germline CDR1 is SQVTM and CDR2 ANQGSEA. The CDR3 sequence is 12 residues long. CDR3 DNA: TGCAGCGCGCTACTAGCGGAAGAGACCCAGTACTTC. As protein: CSALLAEETQYF. Full variable domain (remainder filled in from reference TRBV29-1 and TRBJ2-5): SAVISQKPSRDICQRGTSLTIQCQVDSQVTMMFWYRQQPGQSLTLIATANQGSEATYESGFVIDKFPISRPNLTFSTLTVSNMSPEDSSIYLCSALLAEETQYFGPGTRLLVL.

On this clonotype itself: The junction and the germline gene differ at one end; a read error may be behind it. V gene TRBV29-1 combines with J gene TRBJ2-2; tentatively, D is TRBD1 (5 bases). Germline V gene lookup returns CDR1 SQVTM and CDR2 ANQGSEA. The CDR3 length is 15 residues. The chain's CDR3 is CSVGTSAVNIGELFF. The CDR3 coding sequence is TGCAGCGTTGGGACAAGCGCGGTGAACATCGGGGAGCTGTTTTTT.

This clonotype was detected many times. The chain is built from TRBV5-6 and TRBJ2-1; 13 bases line up with TRBD2. V gave up 4 bases and J gave up 2 bases; unmatched junction bases: 3. Germline loops: CDR1 SGHDT, CDR2 YYEEEE. The CDR3 spans 16 residues. The CDR3 DNA reads TGTGCCAGCAGCAGGACTAGCGGGAGTACCTACAATGAGCAGTTCTTC. Its translation is CASSRTSGSTYNEQFF.

A word on this clonotype: One junction end disagrees with the germline gene, perhaps due to a read error. The J gene is TRBJ2-3, the V gene TRBV11-2; 7 bases fit TRBD2. Germline lookup yields CDR1 SGHAT and CDR2 FQNNGV. The CDR3 has 15 residues. CDR3 bases: TGTACCAGCAGCTCGGGGGGACTCCAGGGCGGAACGCACTATTTT. This encodes CTSSSGGLQGGTHYF.

This clonotype was observed many times. J is TRBJ2-7 and V is TRBV12-3 or TRBV12-4, with 7 positions matching TRBD1. Germline trimming cut 6 bases from V and 3 bases from J; bases unmatched to any gene: 11. This CDR3 contains 15 residues. The CDR3 nucleotides read TGTGCCAGCAGACATACACAACAGGGGCTCTACGAGCAGTACTTC. This gives the protein CASRHTQQGLYEQYF.

As to this clonotype: Relative to the germline gene, one junction end is altered; a read error may explain this. The gene calls are TRBV5-1 and TRBJ2-1, with 16 bases fitting TRBD2. The CDR3 runs 17 residues. Looked up from germline, CDR1 is SGHRS and CDR2 is YFSETQ. In nucleotides, the CDR3 is TGCGCCAGCAGCTTCCCCACCGGGACTAGCGGGAGGGATGAGCAGTTCTTT. Amino acid sequence: CASSFPTGTSGRDEQFF.

On this clonotype: It may be a read error: a sequence one base away is much more abundant. Written as DNA, the CDR3 is TGCAGTGCTCCCCTCACAGATACGCAGTATTTT. It specifies CSAPLTDTQYF. The chain recombines TRBV20-1 with TRBJ2-3; D is ambiguous. Germline CDR1 and CDR2: DFQATT and SNEGSKA (reference sequence). Trimming took 5 bases from V and 2 from J, leaving 5 bases between them. The CDR3 extends over 11 amino acids.

Note on this clonotype: A read error may account for a junction end that differs from germline. This chain uses TRBV11-3 with TRBJ1-1; D is unresolved. Germline V gene sequence: CDR1 SGHNT, CDR2 YENEEA. The length of the CDR3 is 13 residues. The CDR3 loop is CVSSLGFGSETFF. The CDR3 nucleotides are TGTGTCAGCAGCTTAGGTTTCGGCAGTGAAACCTTCTTT.